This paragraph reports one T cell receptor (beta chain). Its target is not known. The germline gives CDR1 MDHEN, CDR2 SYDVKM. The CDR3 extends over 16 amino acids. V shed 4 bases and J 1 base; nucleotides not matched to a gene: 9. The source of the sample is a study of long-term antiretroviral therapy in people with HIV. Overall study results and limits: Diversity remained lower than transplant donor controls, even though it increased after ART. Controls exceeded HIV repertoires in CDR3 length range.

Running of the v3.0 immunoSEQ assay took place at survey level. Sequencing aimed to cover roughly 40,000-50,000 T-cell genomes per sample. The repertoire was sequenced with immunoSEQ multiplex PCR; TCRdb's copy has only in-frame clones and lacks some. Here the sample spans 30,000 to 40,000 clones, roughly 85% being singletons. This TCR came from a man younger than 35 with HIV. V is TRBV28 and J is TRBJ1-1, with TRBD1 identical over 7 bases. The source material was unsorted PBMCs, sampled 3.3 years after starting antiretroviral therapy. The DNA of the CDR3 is TGTGCCAGCAGTTGGGGAGTAGGGGGCGAGAACACTGAAGCTTTCTTT. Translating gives CASSWGVGGENTEAFF.